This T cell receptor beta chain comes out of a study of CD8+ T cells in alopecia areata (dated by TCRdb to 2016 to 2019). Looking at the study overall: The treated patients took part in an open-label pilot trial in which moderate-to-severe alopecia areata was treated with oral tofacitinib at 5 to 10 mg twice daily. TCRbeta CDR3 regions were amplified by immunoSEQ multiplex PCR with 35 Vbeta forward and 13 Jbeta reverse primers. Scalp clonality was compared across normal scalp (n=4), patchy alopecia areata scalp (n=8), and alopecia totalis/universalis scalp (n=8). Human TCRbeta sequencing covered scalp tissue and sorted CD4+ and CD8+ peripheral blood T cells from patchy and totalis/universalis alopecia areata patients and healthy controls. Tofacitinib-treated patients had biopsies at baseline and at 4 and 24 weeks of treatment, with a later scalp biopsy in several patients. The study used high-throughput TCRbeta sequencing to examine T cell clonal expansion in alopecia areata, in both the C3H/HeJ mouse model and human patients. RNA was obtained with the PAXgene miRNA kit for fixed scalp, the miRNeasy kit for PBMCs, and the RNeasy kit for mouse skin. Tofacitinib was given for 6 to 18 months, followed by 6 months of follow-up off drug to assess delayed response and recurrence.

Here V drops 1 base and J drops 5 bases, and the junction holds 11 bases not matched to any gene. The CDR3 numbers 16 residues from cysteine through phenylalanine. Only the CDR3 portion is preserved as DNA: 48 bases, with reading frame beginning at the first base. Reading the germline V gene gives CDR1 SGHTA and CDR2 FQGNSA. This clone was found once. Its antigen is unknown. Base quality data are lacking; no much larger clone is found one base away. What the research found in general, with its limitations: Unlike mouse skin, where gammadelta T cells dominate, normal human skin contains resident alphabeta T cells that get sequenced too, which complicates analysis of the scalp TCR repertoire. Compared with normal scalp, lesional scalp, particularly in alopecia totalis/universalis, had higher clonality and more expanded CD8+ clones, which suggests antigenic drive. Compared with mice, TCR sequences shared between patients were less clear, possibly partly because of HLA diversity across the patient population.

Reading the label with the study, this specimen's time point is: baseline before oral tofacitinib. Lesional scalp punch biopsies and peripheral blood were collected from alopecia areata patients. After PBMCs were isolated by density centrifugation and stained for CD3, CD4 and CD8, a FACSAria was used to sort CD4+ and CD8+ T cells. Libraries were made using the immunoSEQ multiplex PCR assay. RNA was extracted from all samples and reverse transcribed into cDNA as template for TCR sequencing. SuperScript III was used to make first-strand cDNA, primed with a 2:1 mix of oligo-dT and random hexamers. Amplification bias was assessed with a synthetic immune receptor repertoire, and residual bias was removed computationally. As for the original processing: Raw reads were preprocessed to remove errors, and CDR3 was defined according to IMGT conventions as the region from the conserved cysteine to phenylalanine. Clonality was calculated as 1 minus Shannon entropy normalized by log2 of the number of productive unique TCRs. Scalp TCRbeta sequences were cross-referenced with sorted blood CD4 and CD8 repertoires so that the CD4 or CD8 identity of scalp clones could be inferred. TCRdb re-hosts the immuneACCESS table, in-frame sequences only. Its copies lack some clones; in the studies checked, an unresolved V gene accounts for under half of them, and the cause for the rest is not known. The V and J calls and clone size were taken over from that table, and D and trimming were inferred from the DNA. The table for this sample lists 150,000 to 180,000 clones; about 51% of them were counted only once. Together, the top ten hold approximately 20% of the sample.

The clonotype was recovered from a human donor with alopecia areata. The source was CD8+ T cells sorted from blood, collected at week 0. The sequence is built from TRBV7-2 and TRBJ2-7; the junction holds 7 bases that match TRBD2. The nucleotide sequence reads TGTGCCAGCAGCTTAGTGGACGTCCGGGGGGACGACGAGCAGTACTTC. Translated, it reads CASSLVDVRGDDEQYF. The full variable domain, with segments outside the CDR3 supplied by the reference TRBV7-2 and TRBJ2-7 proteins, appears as GAGVSQSPSNKVTEKGKDVELRCDPISGHTALYWYRQSLGQGLEFLIYFQGNSAPDKSGLPSDRFSAERTGGSVSTLTIQRTQQEDSAVYLCASSLVDVRGDDEQYFGPGTRLTVT.